The 10 T cell receptor beta chains below all came from one sample that was sequenced in a study of blood T cell repertoires in COVID-19. Method: immunoSEQ multiplex PCR; TCRdb's copy keeps in-frame clones and lacks some. The data show some 350,000 clones, nearly 90% seen once. The material sequenced was peripheral blood. Source of these receptors: a man younger than 35 with active or convalescent COVID-19.

The V call is TRBV14, the J call TRBJ2-1; D might be TRBD2 (5 bases). CDR1 is SGHDN, CDR2 FVKESK, per germline. Deletions cut 0 bases from V and 0 bases from J, with 6 bases between. This CDR3 has 15 residues. This chain's CDR3 is CASSQDAGSYNEQFF. CDR3 DNA sequence: TGTGCCAGCAGCCAAGACGCGGGCTCCTACAATGAGCAGTTCTTC.

The J gene is TRBJ1-2, the V gene TRBV25-1, with D possibly matching TRBD1 (5 bases). The CDR3 has 11 residues. V was shortened by 7 bases and J by 7 bases, with 10 bases between the two germline ends. Per germline, CDR1 MGHDK and CDR2 SYGVNS. In DNA form, the CDR3 reads TGTGCCAGCACAGGGTTCGGTGGCTACACCTTC. Translation: CASTGFGGYTF.

The J gene is TRBJ1-1, the V gene TRBV7-9; D is unresolved. The CDR3 sequence is 15 residues long. V was shortened by 1 base and J by 1 base, with 10 bases between the two germline ends. CDR1 SEHNR and CDR2 FQNEAQ come from the germline V gene (reference sequence). CDR3 sequence (DNA): TGTGCCAGCAGCTTAGGAACTATGCGGAACACTGAAGCTTTCTTT. Amino acid sequence: CASSLGTMRNTEAFF.

The chain links TRBV5-8 to TRBJ2-6, with 8 bases aligning to TRBD2. Germline CDR1 and CDR2: SGHTS and YDEGEE. The V gene end was trimmed by 3 bases and the J gene end by 5 bases; junction bases not matched to a gene: 7. The CDR3 runs to 16 residues. The CDR3 here is CASSYGGGPRANVLTF. The CDR3 nucleotides read TGTGCCAGCAGCTACGGGGGGGGGCCCAGGGCCAACGTCCTGACTTTC.

The gene calls are TRBV19 and TRBJ2-3; 9 bases line up with TRBD2. The CDR3 has 15 amino acids. From germline, CDR1 is LNHDA and CDR2 SQIVND (reference sequence). The junction had 3 bases not matched to a gene; V was cut back by 4 bases and J by 1 base. CDR3 amino acids: CASSTWTSGTDTQYF. The CDR3 DNA sequence: TGTGCCAGTAGTACGTGGACTAGCGGCACAGATACGCAGTATTTT.

In its sample, this clone was seen many times. The chain combines TRBV30 with TRBJ1-2; D may be TRBD1 (6 bases). V shed 8 bases and J shed 0 bases, with 16 bases lying between them. Germline CDR1 GTSNPN, CDR2 SVGIG (reference sequence). The CDR3 loop spans 14 amino acids. The CDR3 region is CAALQGQTNYGYTF. CDR3 sequence (DNA): TGTGCCGCATTGCAGGGGCAAACTAACTATGGCTACACCTTC.

The V gene is TRBV28, the J gene TRBJ1-2; D unresolved. The CDR3 covers 15 residues. CDR1 and CDR2 from the germline V gene are MDHEN and SYDVKM. Trimming removed 2 bases from V and 7 bases from J, with 17 bases in between. The CDR3 DNA is TGTGCCAGCAGTTTAAATACAAAAGGAGGTTTTGGCTACACCTTC. Protein sequence: CASSLNTKGGFGYTF.

The CDR3 protein is CASSQASGGIYEQYF. The CDR3 DNA follows: TGTGCCAGCAGCCAAGCAAGCGGGGGGATCTACGAGCAGTACTTC. The V gene is TRBV3-1 (or the pseudogene TRBV3-2), the J gene TRBJ2-7; TRBD2 aligns across 9 bases. The CDR3 loop spans 15 amino acids. Losses at the gene ends were 1 base for V and 3 bases for J; bases not matched to a gene: 4. The germline V gene encodes CDR1 LGHDT and CDR2 YNNKEL (reference sequence).

The chain joins TRBV2 to TRBJ2-7; the match to TRBD2 covers 12 bases. This CDR3 is 15 amino acids long. V lost 7 bases, J lost 1 base, and 5 bases stayed unmatched. Looked up from germline, CDR1 is SNHLY and CDR2 is FYNNEI. The CDR3 sequence: CASTEGLAGSYEQYF. The CDR3 region has the DNA TGTGCCAGCACCGAGGGACTAGCGGGTTCCTACGAGCAGTACTTC.

This chain uses TRBV19 with TRBJ2-5, with 11 positions matching TRBD2. The germline V gene has CDR1 LNHDA and CDR2 SQIVND (reference sequence). After removal of 3 bases from V and 2 bases from J, the junction contained 5 bases not matched to a gene. The CDR3 is 16 amino acids. The CDR3 region is CASSIGGLAEQETQYF. The CDR3 bases are TGTGCCAGTAGTATTGGGGGACTAGCGGAACAAGAGACCCAGTACTTC.